What follows are 25 T cell receptor beta chains derived from one specimen sequenced in a study of cytomegalovirus exposure and HLA in healthy donors. Generated by immunoSEQ multiplex PCR, the TCRdb table keeps only in-frame clones and is missing some. There are more than 95,000 clones in the sample; 89% occur only once, and more than 1.5% lies in the top ten. Sequenced material: PBMCs. The receptors originated from a woman under 30 in good health and CMV-seronegative.

This chain joins TRBV11-2 and TRBJ2-7, with 12 nucleotides matching TRBD2. Unmatched junction bases numbered 18, after V lost 10 bases and J lost 2 bases. Germline V gene lookup returns CDR1 SGHAT and CDR2 FQNNGV. The CDR3 runs 18 residues. For the CDR3, the DNA is TGTGCCACCCCCACGGCCGACCGACTAGCGGGAGAAGCCTACGAGCAGTACTTC. Its protein product is CATPTADRLAGEAYEQYF.

V usage is TRBV30 and J usage is TRBJ1-5; tentative D call: TRBD1 (5 bases). The germline V gene has CDR1 GTSNPN and CDR2 SVGIG (reference sequence). Trimming took 2 bases from V and 5 from J, leaving 10 bases between them. This CDR3 contains 13 residues. This chain's CDR3 is CAWSNWGDQPQHF. As DNA, the CDR3 is TGTGCCTGGAGTAATTGGGGGGATCAGCCCCAGCATTTT.

The J gene is TRBJ2-1, the V gene TRBV30, with D possibly being TRBD2 (6 bases). The CDR3 covers 15 residues. The V gene's germline CDR1 is GTSNPN and CDR2 SVGIG (reference sequence). V was cut by 3 bases and J by 7 bases, with 19 bases left in between. The CDR3 is CAWRVGGPTGNEQFF. CDR3 DNA: TGTGCCTGGAGGGTCGGGGGTCCCACCGGGAATGAGCAGTTCTTC.

CDR3 DNA: TGCGCCAGCAGCGGCCCGGGGGGGCAGCCCCAGCATTTT. It translates to CASSGPGGQPQHF. The V and J genes are TRBV4-1 and TRBJ1-5, with D tentatively TRBD1 (5 bases). This CDR3 is 13 amino acids long. From germline, CDR1 is MGHRA and CDR2 YSYEKL. V lost 5 bases and J lost 7, with 12 bases in between.

The rearrangement links TRBV19 to TRBJ2-7; D gene unclear. V was shortened by 4 bases and J by 3 bases, with 7 bases between the two germline ends. The CDR3 totals 12 residues. Germline V gene lookup returns CDR1 LNHDA and CDR2 SQIVND (reference sequence). CDR3 sequence (DNA): TGTGCCAGTAGTAACAATTACTACGAGCAGTACTTC. It translates to CASSNNYYEQYF.

The table lists this clone with a few counts. J is TRBJ2-7 and V is TRBV23-1; no clear D gene. TRBV23-1 is recorded as an ORF, its role being uncertain. This CDR3 is 10 amino acids long. Trimming stripped 7 bases from V and 6 bases from J, with 7 bases between. The CDR3 is CASTPVEQYF. The CDR3 coding sequence is TGCGCCAGCACCCCGGTCGAGCAGTACTTC.

The chain employs TRBV19 and TRBJ2-7; TRBD1 agrees at 7 bases. Per the germline V gene, CDR1 is LNHDA and CDR2 is SQIVND (reference sequence). This CDR3 has 15 residues. V trimming: 1 base; J trimming: 4 bases; junction bases outside the gene matches: 7. CDR3 DNA: TGTGCCAGTAGTATAGCCCCGGGACAGATATACGAGCAGTACTTC. Protein product: CASSIAPGQIYEQYF.

The CDR3, as DNA: TGTGCCAGCAGCGTACTGCCGGGACTAGCTGTCTACGAGCAGTACTTC. This gives the protein CASSVLPGLAVYEQYF. The rearrangement links TRBV9 to TRBJ2-7; 9 nucleotides align to TRBD2. V lost 1 base to trimming and J lost 3 bases; unmatched junction nucleotides: 8. The CDR3 has 16 residues. Per germline, CDR1 SGDLS and CDR2 YYNGEE.

The chain combines TRBV14 with TRBJ2-7; D ambiguous. Germline V gene sequence: CDR1 SGHDN, CDR2 FVKESK. The CDR3 covers 14 residues. V lost 3 bases to trimming and J lost 0 bases, with 9 bases between them. The CDR3 DNA reads TGTGCCAGCAGCCACCGTACAGTCTCCTACGAGCAGTACTTC. Its translation: CASSHRTVSYEQYF.

The rearrangement joins TRBV9 to TRBJ2-1; tentative D call: TRBD2 (5 bases). This CDR3 has 14 residues. Per germline, CDR1 SGDLS and CDR2 YYNGEE. V shed 5 bases and J shed 1 base, with 10 bases lying between them. The CDR3 here is CASSEGGSYNEQFF. The CDR3 nucleotides read TGTGCCAGCAGTGAGGGCGGATCCTACAATGAGCAGTTCTTC.

The chain has TRBV5-8 and TRBJ2-7; 13 nucleotides line up with TRBD2. Germline loops: CDR1 SGHTS, CDR2 YDEGEE. The CDR3 sequence is 17 residues long. V shed 0 bases, J shed 3 bases, and the junction held 6 bases outside the gene matches. The CDR3 DNA follows: TGTGCCAGCAGCTTGGCCAGACTAGCGGGAGGTAGCTACGAGCAGTACTTC. This codes for CASSLARLAGGSYEQYF.

The chain is built from TRBV6-5 and TRBJ1-2, with D hard to call. V lost 0 bases, J lost 8 bases, and 16 bases lay in between. The CDR3 runs to 15 residues. CDR1 and CDR2 from the germline V gene are MNHEY and SVGAGI. DNA for the CDR3: TGTGCCAGCAGTTACTCGGCCTTTTCCACAGAGGGCTACACCTTC. It translates to CASSYSAFSTEGYTF.

The rearrangement uses TRBV11-2 and TRBJ2-1; no definite D call. Trimming took 3 bases from V and 7 from J, leaving 7 bases between them. The germline V gene encodes CDR1 SGHAT and CDR2 FQNNGV. The CDR3 totals 12 residues. DNA for the CDR3: TGTGCCAGCAGCTTCCAGATGAATGAGCAGTTCTTC. Its translation: CASSFQMNEQFF.

This chain uses TRBV5-4 with TRBJ2-1; TRBD2 agrees at 7 bases. Germline V CDR1 and CDR2: SGHNT, YYREEE (reference sequence). V lost 4 bases and J lost 6; bases outside the gene matches: 7. The CDR3 is 14 residues long. The CDR3 is CASSDGTNINEQFF. Written as DNA, the CDR3 is TGTGCCAGCAGCGACGGGACTAATATCAATGAGCAGTTCTTC.

The chain is built from TRBV15 and TRBJ2-1, with 13 bases that match TRBD2. The CDR3 sequence is 20 residues long. The junction had 13 bases not matched to a gene; V was cut back by 5 bases and J by 0 bases. Germline values: CDR1 LNHNV, CDR2 YYDKDF (reference sequence). CDR3 loop: CATSLTPGTSGTSSYNEQFF. CDR3 nucleotides: TGTGCCACCAGCCTAACGCCTGGGACTAGCGGGACGAGCTCCTACAATGAGCAGTTCTTC. The full variable domain, with the rest looked up from reference TRBV15 and TRBJ2-1, is DAMVIQNPRYQVTQFGKPVTLSCSQTLNHNVMYWYQQKSSQAPKLLFHYYDKDFNNEADTPDNFQSRRPNTSFCFLDIRSPGLGDTAMYLCATSLTPGTSGTSSYNEQFFGPGTRLTVL.

The chain uses TRBV6-5 and TRBJ2-7, with TRBD2 matching 7 bases. The CDR3 runs 15 residues. Germline lookup yields CDR1 MNHEY and CDR2 SVGAGI. Trimming cost V 0 bases and J 3 bases; bases outside gene matches: 5. The CDR3 nucleotides are TGTGCCAGCAGTTACTCGACTAGCCCTTTCTACGAGCAGTACTTC. Protein: CASSYSTSPFYEQYF.

The V call is TRBV4-1, the J call TRBJ2-2, with 8 nucleotides matching TRBD2. V lost 5 bases, J lost 2 bases, and 13 bases stayed unmatched. The CDR3 contains 18 residues. CDR1 is MGHRA, CDR2 YSYEKL, per germline. The CDR3 protein is CASSSYRGGTPNTGELFF. CDR3 DNA sequence: TGCGCCAGCAGCTCCTATCGGGGGGGGACACCAAACACCGGGGAGCTGTTTTTT.

The V call is TRBV5-1, the J call TRBJ1-4; D possibly corresponds to TRBD1 (6 bases). Germline CDR1 reads SGHRS; CDR2 reads YFSETQ. V was pared by 4 bases and J by 2 bases, with 18 bases between. There are 17 residues in the CDR3. The CDR3: CASSMPGGGLTNEKLFF. DNA of the CDR3: TGCGCCAGCAGCATGCCGGGAGGGGGACTGACTAATGAAAAACTGTTTTTT.

The chain links TRBV7-6 to TRBJ2-1, with TRBD2 identical over 8 bases. The germline V gene has CDR1 SGHVS and CDR2 FNYEAQ. The V segment lost 5 bases and the J segment 9 bases; nucleotides outside the gene matches: 15. The CDR3 consists of 16 residues. In DNA, the CDR3 is TGTGCCAGCAGCCTAGGGGGGTCGGCGGGAGGAGGTGAGCAGTTCTTC. Translation: CASSLGGSAGGGEQFF.

The rearrangement joins TRBV5-3 to TRBJ2-1; perhaps TRBD1 as D (6 bases). TRBV5-3 is noted as an ORF with a role that remains uncertain. This CDR3 has 13 amino acids. Between the trimmed V and J ends, which lost 0 bases and 7 bases, there was a span of 8 bases. The CDR3 DNA reads TGTGCCAGAAGCTTGGACAGGGCTAATGAGCAGTTCTTC. This encodes CARSLDRANEQFF.

Worth noting for this clone: The junction shows a germline mismatch at one end, possibly a read error. This sequence joins TRBV5-1 and TRBJ1-1; maybe TRBD1 (5 bases). CDR1 is SGHRS, CDR2 YFSETQ, per germline. The CDR3 loop spans 12 amino acids. The CDR3 DNA follows: TGCGCCAGCAGCGTCGACAGTGGGTTGGCGTCCTTT. This codes for CASSVDSGLASF. The full variable domain, in which reference TRBV5-1 and TRBJ1-1 provide the parts outside the CDR3, is KAGVTQTPRYLIKTRGQQVTLSCSPISGHRSVSWYQQTPGQGLQFLFEYFSETQRNKGNFPGRFSGRQFSNSRSEMNVSTLELGDSALYLCASSVDSGLASFGQGTRLTVV.

The chain employs TRBV29-1 and TRBJ1-2; no clear D. The germline V gene has CDR1 SQVTM and CDR2 ANQGSEA. The V end was cut by 2 bases, the J end by 4 bases, with 5 bases between. The CDR3 consists of 11 residues. CDR3 DNA sequence: TGCAGCGTTGAAATGGCCTATGGCTACACCTTC. Its translation: CSVEMAYGYTF.

The chain is built from TRBV6-1 and TRBJ1-1; unclear D gene. V was trimmed by 4 bases and J by 3 bases, leaving 9 bases between them. The V gene's germline CDR1 is MNHNS and CDR2 SASEGT. The CDR3 totals 13 residues. The CDR3 loop reads CASSGLAYTEAFF. The CDR3 DNA sequence: TGTGCCAGCAGTGGGTTAGCTTACACTGAAGCTTTCTTT.

The V call is TRBV29-1, the J call TRBJ2-4; TRBD1 matches at 7 bases. The germline gives CDR1 SQVTM, CDR2 ANQGSEA. The CDR3 runs 16 residues. Trimming cost V 6 bases and J 0 bases; bases outside gene matches: 11. The CDR3, as DNA: TGCAGCGTGCCAGACAGGGCGAAGATAGCCAAAAACATTCAGTACTTC. Translation gives CSVPDRAKIAKNIQYF.

The chain employs TRBV5-1 and TRBJ2-7, with 7 bases fitting TRBD1. The CDR3 is 16 residues long. J gave up 0 bases and V 7 bases, and 13 bases lay outside the gene matches. Germline lookup yields CDR1 SGHRS and CDR2 YFSETQ. Here the CDR3 DNA reads TGCGCCAGCGAGGAGGCGCCGGGACAGTACTCCTACGAGCAGTACTTC. Encoded protein: CASEEAPGQYSYEQYF.